This TCR beta chain stems from a study of response to subunit inactivated influenza vaccine. The study, taken as a whole, reports: With each seasonal influenza vaccination, the authors suggested, few new T cells are recruited.

Worth noting for this clonotype: Its antigen is not known.

A single record per CDR3 protein comes from TCRdb applying MiXCR to the RT-PCR reads. In the table there are around 520,000 distinct CDR3 sequences, over 25% of which are singletons. The CDR3 has 16 residues. The starting material was CD4+ T cells sorted from PBMCs, obtained roughly 5 days after vaccination. The rearrangement uses TRBV1 and TRBJ1-1; the D segment call TRBD1 is taken from the table without a DNA check. TRBV1 is shown as a pseudogene. The sequence came from a man in his forties or fifties who received an inactivated influenza vaccine. The CDR3 sequence is CTSSQAFQENRSEAFF. The CDR3 DNA reads as TGCACCAGCAGCCAAGCTTTCCAGGAGAACAGGTCTGAAGCTTTCTTT.